These T cell receptor beta chains were read from a single sample in a study of OX40 agonist ivuxolimab in advanced cancers. Assay used: immunoSEQ multiplex PCR; TCRdb lists only in-frame clones, some missing. Among 70,000 to 95,000 clones listed, about 85% were seen once. The material was CD4+ or CD8+ T cells sorted from blood, obtained in a trial of the OX40 agonist ivuxolimab. The receptors here all came from an adult with an advanced solid tumor such as melanoma, head and neck, liver or kidney cancer. Each CDR3 is given with its conserved first and last residue. The order of the fields is CDR3 DNA, CDR3 protein, CDR3 length, J gene, D gene, clone size, V gene. A D gene is named only where the DNA matches it firmly. The size of a clone is reported for some rows only, either as once, few or many, or as a class for expanded clones.

CDR3 DNA: TGTGCCAGCAGCCCTGAGGACAGGGCCACGGGCACCGGGGAGCTGTTTTTT
CDR3 protein: CASSPEDRATGTGELFF
CDR3 length: 17
J gene: TRBJ2-2
D gene: TRBD1
clone size: once
V gene: TRBV7-9

CDR3 DNA: TGTGCCAGCAGCTTAAGTCCAGCCATGGGGGGAGCTTTCTTT
CDR3 protein: CASSLSPAMGGAFF
CDR3 length: 14
J gene: TRBJ1-1
D gene: .
clone size: .
V gene: TRBV7-8

CDR3 DNA: TGTGCCAGCAGAACCCCCGTGAGGGAGCAGTACTTC
CDR3 protein: CASRTPVREQYF
CDR3 length: 12
J gene: TRBJ2-7
D gene: .
clone size: .
V gene: TRBV28

CDR3 DNA: TGTGCCAGCAGCTTACGGAGCTCTGGAAACACCATATATTTT
CDR3 protein: CASSLRSSGNTIYF
CDR3 length: 14
J gene: TRBJ1-3
D gene: .
clone size: .
V gene: TRBV11-2

CDR3 DNA: TGTGCCAGCAGCCCAGAGGGGGGAGCCCAGCATTTT
CDR3 protein: CASSPEGGAQHF
CDR3 length: 12
J gene: TRBJ1-5
D gene: .
clone size: .
V gene: TRBV7-8

CDR3 DNA: TGTGCCAGTTCCTGGACGGGGGATGAAAAACTGTTTTTT
CDR3 protein: CASSWTGDEKLFF
CDR3 length: 13
J gene: TRBJ1-4
D gene: .
clone size: .
V gene: TRBV19

CDR3 DNA: TGTGCCAGCAGCGCGTTGCTAGCGGGGGGGCGTAATGAGCAGTTCTTC
CDR3 protein: CASSALLAGGRNEQFF
CDR3 length: 16
J gene: TRBJ2-1
D gene: TRBD2
clone size: .
V gene: TRBV9

CDR3 DNA: TGTGCCAGCAGGGGCCCGCAGGGGCCCTATGGCTACACCTTC
CDR3 protein: CASRGPQGPYGYTF
CDR3 length: 14
J gene: TRBJ1-2
D gene: .
clone size: .
V gene: TRBV11-2

CDR3 DNA: TGTGCCAGCAGCCAGGACGGTAACTATGGCTACACCTTC
CDR3 protein: CASSQDGNYGYTF
CDR3 length: 13
J gene: TRBJ1-2
D gene: .
clone size: .
V gene: TRBV5-4

CDR3 DNA: TGTGCCAGCAGTCCCGAGACCTATAATGGAGGCTACACCTTC
CDR3 protein: CASSPETYNGGYTF
CDR3 length: 14
J gene: TRBJ1-2
D gene: .
clone size: .
V gene: TRBV6-4

CDR3 DNA: TGTGCCAGCAGTTCGGGAATACGCAATCAGCCCCAGCATTTT
CDR3 protein: CASSSGIRNQPQHF
CDR3 length: 14
J gene: TRBJ1-5
D gene: .
clone size: .
V gene: TRBV2

CDR3 DNA: TGTGCCAGCAAGAAACAGGGAGGGGTCACCTACAATGAGCAGTTCTTC
CDR3 protein: CASKKQGGVTYNEQFF
CDR3 length: 16
J gene: TRBJ2-1
D gene: .
clone size: .
V gene: TRBV2

CDR3 DNA: TGTGCCAGCAGCAAGAGGGCAAGCTCTTCACCCCTCCACTTT
CDR3 protein: CASSKRASSSPLHF
CDR3 length: 14
J gene: TRBJ1-6
D gene: .
clone size: .
V gene: TRBV5-4

CDR3 DNA: TGTGCCAGCAGCTTAGGTCTCGGACAGAAGGGGCGAGAGACCCAGTACTTC
CDR3 protein: CASSLGLGQKGRETQYF
CDR3 length: 17
J gene: TRBJ2-5
D gene: .
clone size: .
V gene: TRBV7-9

CDR3 DNA: TGTGCCAGCAGTTTGATGTCGGCGGGGGACCTCTCCTACAATGAGCAGTTCTTC
CDR3 protein: CASSLMSAGDLSYNEQFF
CDR3 length: 18
J gene: TRBJ2-1
D gene: TRBD2
clone size: once
V gene: TRBV28

CDR3 DNA: TGTGCCAGCAGCTCGTGGGAAACAGGAGCCTACAATGAGCAGTTCTTC
CDR3 protein: CASSSWETGAYNEQFF
CDR3 length: 16
J gene: TRBJ2-1
D gene: .
clone size: .
V gene: TRBV28

CDR3 DNA: TGTGCCAGCAGCTCACAGCGGGCTAACACCGGGGAGCTGTTTTTT
CDR3 protein: CASSSQRANTGELFF
CDR3 length: 15
J gene: TRBJ2-2
D gene: .
clone size: .
V gene: TRBV7-2

CDR3 DNA: TGTGCCAGCAGCTTAGCGGGGTTCGCCTACAATGAGCAGTTCTTC
CDR3 protein: CASSLAGFAYNEQFF
CDR3 length: 15
J gene: TRBJ2-1
D gene: .
clone size: .
V gene: TRBV7-2

CDR3 DNA: TGTGCCATCAGTGAGACCGGGACAGGGAAGCCCCAGCATTTT
CDR3 protein: CAISETGTGKPQHF
CDR3 length: 14
J gene: TRBJ1-5
D gene: TRBD1
clone size: .
V gene: TRBV10-3

CDR3 DNA: TGTGCCAGCAGCGTAGGCCGGACGAGGCGGGGGGGCGAAACAGATACGCAGTATTTT
CDR3 protein: CASSVGRTRRGGETDTQYF
CDR3 length: 19
J gene: TRBJ2-3
D gene: TRBD2
clone size: .
V gene: TRBV9

CDR3 DNA: TGTGCCAGCAGTTATCGGCGCCCAGGAGGATATGGCTACACCTTC
CDR3 protein: CASSYRRPGGYGYTF
CDR3 length: 15
J gene: TRBJ1-2
D gene: .
clone size: .
V gene: TRBV6-5

CDR3 DNA: TGTGCCAGTAGGTGGGGTCGACAGCGCTTTCTAGCCAAAAACATTCAGTACTTC
CDR3 protein: CASRWGRQRFLAKNIQYF
CDR3 length: 18
J gene: TRBJ2-4
D gene: .
clone size: .
V gene: TRBV19